One TCR beta chain is described in this entry. This clonotype was observed at least ten times. The antigen it recognizes is unknown. Within one base of it there is no much larger clone, and no base qualities were kept. Including cysteine and phenylalanine, the CDR3 has 11 amino acids. CDR3 DNA only is kept here, 33 bases in frame from base 1. Trimming takes 0 bases from V and 10 bases from J, and the germline ends sit 7 bases apart. CDR1 SGHDT and CDR2 YYEEEE were looked up in the germline V gene. For repertoire sequencing, the TCR beta CDR3 regions were amplified from RNA transcripts. A first-round RT-PCR used HTBI primers with the Qiagen OneStep RT-PCR kit, followed by a second-round multiplex PCR, size selection and purification. The libraries underwent paired-end sequencing with 100 bp reads on an Illumina HiSeq2000. In the paper's pipeline: SOAPnuke was used for read processing, and reads with adapters, uncalled bases, a mean Phred below 15, or no exact constant-primer or identifier match were discarded. High-quality paired reads were merged with COPE v1.2.5. Each unique nucleotide sequence was treated as a clonotype, and MiTCR v1.1 was used to align the clonotypes to the IMGT TRB V, D and J references. The analysis was limited to V-J combinations with a frequency above 0.0001, which together covered roughly 99% of repertoires. For each V-J combination, a TCR clonal expansion and chaos score was defined as the ratio of F50 clonal expansion to chaos observed in the TCRdist matrix. Welch's t-statistics and random forest were used to reduce features to over ten V-J combinations, which were fed into a naive Bayes classifier. The similarity between thyroid and blood repertoires was quantified using the Morisita-Horn index. TCRdb applied fastp at Q25 and MiXCR to the public reads, then kept only in-frame beta chains. Here each entry gathers all rows of one CDR3 protein and keeps the most common genes and DNA. TCRdb assigned the V and J calls; the authors' analysis was not used. The sample includes hundreds of thousands of distinct CDR3 sequences, with approximately 21% observed a single time. Of the sample, roughly 44% falls within the top ten clones.

These data come from a study of Graves' ophthalmopathy and Graves' hyperthyroidism (dated by TCRdb to between 2018 and 2020). As for the study more broadly: Peripheral blood was collected at initial diagnosis, before any treatment. To tell Graves' ophthalmopathy apart from Graves' hyperthyroidism, and to predict which patients would progress to ophthalmopathy, the study relied on TCR beta repertoire signatures. In total, approximately 140 blood samples were TCR-sequenced: fewer than 50 ophthalmopathy, around 75 hyperthyroidism and about 17 hyperthyroidism-to-ophthalmopathy patients. A discovery set of 100 patients (around 45 ophthalmopathy, under 65 stable hyperthyroidism) was enrolled to explore V-J signatures distinguishing ophthalmopathy from hyperthyroidism. For independent validation, a separate cohort was made up of some 19 hyperthyroidism patients plus 17 patients who later progressed from hyperthyroidism to ophthalmopathy. T-cell repertoires of thyroid tissue and blood were compared in several hyperthyroidism patients. Following sampling, methimazole starting at 30 mg daily was administered to hyperthyroidism patients, and high-dose intravenous methylprednisolone was administered to ophthalmopathy patients. For training and testing, the 100 or so patients in the discovery cohort were randomly divided in a 7:3 ratio. Here is what the overall study found, with its caveats: In validation, the model predicted ophthalmopathy progression with about 71% sensitivity and approximately 78% specificity; some 13 predicted patients were CT-confirmed with GO in a median of about 6.1 months. Ophthalmopathy was separated from stable hyperthyroidism by the 13-signature model with around 89% sensitivity and about 83% specificity in cross-validation and with 80%/75% in the test set. Most of the expanded thyroid clonotypes with a frequency above 0.001 were also detected in blood, and it was suggested that the thyroid immune response may be reflected by blood repertoires. No statistical method was used to set the sample size in advance, and the investigators knew which group each participant was assigned to.

Patients with ophthalmopathy had moderately to severely active disease, with a Clinical Activity Score of 3 or more, a NOSPECS grade of 4 or more, and a disease duration of less than 3 months. Anyone with other autoimmune diseases, uncontrolled infections, pregnancy or lactation was excluded from the study. Diagnosis relied on clinical symptoms, serum thyroxine, TRAb, thyroid ultrasound and orbital computed tomography. Ficoll-Paque density gradient centrifugation was used to isolate PBMCs from 10 ml of fresh peripheral blood. Trizol reagent was used to extract the total RNA, and its quality was then checked on an Agilent 2100 Bioanalyzer.

The receptor comes from a woman between 50 and 59 years old with Graves' ophthalmopathy. Donor details come from another sample of the same person, matched by shared clones. The chain uses TRBV5-6 and TRBJ2-5, with the D gene uncertain. Sequenced input: peripheral blood. The DNA sequence is given as TGTGCCAGCAGCTTGGGCCCGGACCAGTACTTC. It translates as CASSLGPDQYF. Extended through the reference TRBV5-6 and TRBJ2-5 proteins, this CDR3 yields the full variable domain: DAGVTQSPTHLIKTRGQQVTLRCSPKSGHDTVSWYQQALGQGPQFIFQYYEEEERQRGNFPDRFSGHQFPNYSSELNVNALLLGDSALYLCASSLGPDQYFGPGTRLLVL.